Here is one TCR beta chain with its context. The antigen remains undetermined. The data were taken from a study of cytomegalovirus exposure and HLA in healthy donors. Study observations and caveats: It was in a later analysis that TCR association rates were seen to vary by HLA locus, highest for DRB1 and lowest for HLA-C.

V lost 5 bases to trimming and J lost 3 bases, with 17 bases between them. CDR1 and CDR2 (germline): GTSNPN, SVGIG (reference sequence). This CDR3 comprises 14 residues. Researchers ran the PCR with 60 Vbeta and 13 Jbeta primers. Assay used: immunoSEQ multiplex PCR; TCRdb lists only in-frame clones, some missing. This sample has 150,000 to 200,000 clones, with 77% found just once. This clonotype was obtained from a woman aged 25 to 45 in good health and CMV-seropositive. Specimen: PBMCs. The gene calls are TRBV30 and TRBJ2-7, with no clear D. In DNA form, the CDR3 reads TGTGCCTGGGGTGCAGGCCAGATGTTCTACGAGCAGTACTTC. Protein product: CAWGAGQMFYEQYF.